Following are 22 T cell receptor beta chains from one sample sequenced in a study of T cells in Graves' hyperthyroidism and ophthalmopathy. TCR beta CDR3 regions were amplified from RNA transcripts. The HTBI primer set was used in a first-round RT-PCR of the TCR CDR3. TCRdb re-analysed the multiplex PCR reads in MiXCR, keeping a single row per CDR3 protein. This table holds roughly 400,000 distinct CDR3 sequences, over 13% found once. The sample taken for sequencing was blood. All receptors come from a man aged 45-65 years with Graves' ophthalmopathy.

The chain combines TRBV12-3 or TRBV12-4 with TRBJ2-1; 12 nucleotides align to TRBD1. This CDR3 spans 15 amino acids. V trimming: 5 bases; J trimming: 9 bases; junction bases outside the gene matches: 8. The CDR3 nucleotides are TGTGCCAGCAGTCTCCCGGGACAGGGGGCAGGTGAGCAGTTCTTC. It translates to CASSLPGQGAGEQFF.

This clonotype was observed at least ten times. The V and J genes are TRBV5-1 and TRBJ2-3; 10 positions match TRBD2. V lost 4 bases to trimming and J lost 3 bases; unmatched junction nucleotides: 11. The CDR3 has 17 amino acids. Per germline, CDR1 SGHRS and CDR2 YFSETQ. The CDR3 loop reads CASSPLGSGRATDTQYF. CDR3 coding DNA: TGCGCCAGCAGCCCCTTGGGGAGCGGGAGGGCGACAGATACGCAGTATTTT.

This chain connects TRBV20-1 to TRBJ1-2; D is uncertain. CDR1 and CDR2 from the germline V gene are DFQATT and SNEGSKA (reference sequence). The CDR3 runs 15 residues. Trimming removed 5 bases at V and 3 bases at J, with 19 bases between. The CDR3 region has the DNA TGCAGTGCTCACGCCATTGGGGAGACCCACTATGGCTACACCTTC. Translation: CSAHAIGETHYGYTF.

This clonotype was seen at least ten times. The chain is built from TRBV10-3 and TRBJ2-5; TRBD2 aligns across 16 bases. The CDR3 is 19 residues long. After removal of 6 bases from V and 3 bases from J, the junction contained 13 bases not matched to a gene. Germline-derived CDR1 and CDR2 are ENHRY and SYGVKD. The CDR3 here is CAISNRPGTSGREKETQYF. CDR3 nucleotide sequence: TGTGCCATCAGCAATAGACCCGGGACTAGCGGGAGGGAAAAAGAGACCCAGTACTTC.

Ten or more counts support this clonotype. The chain joins TRBV29-1 to TRBJ2-5; 13 bases fit TRBD2. The CDR3 consists of 14 residues. From germline, CDR1 is SQVTM and CDR2 ANQGSEA. With 7 bases clipped from V and 9 bases from J, the junction kept 11 bases outside the gene matches. CDR3 sequence: CSAVWTSGSVAQYF. CDR3 sequence (DNA): TGCAGCGCCGTTTGGACTAGCGGGAGCGTGGCCCAGTACTTC. The full variable domain, with the rest looked up from reference TRBV29-1 and TRBJ2-5, is SAVISQKPSRDICQRGTSLTIQCQVDSQVTMMFWYRQQPGQSLTLIATANQGSEATYESGFVIDKFPISRPNLTFSTLTVSNMSPEDSSIYLCSAVWTSGSVAQYFGPGTRLLVL.

The sample holds a few counts of this clonotype. V gene TRBV7-9 combines with J gene TRBJ2-3; D is undetermined. Germline V lookup: CDR1 SEHNR, CDR2 FQNEAQ (reference sequence). V lost 1 base and J lost 9, with 8 bases in between. The CDR3 totals 12 residues. This CDR3 is CASSLVGLTQYF. The CDR3 coding sequence is TGTGCCAGCAGCTTAGTGGGTTTAACGCAGTATTTT.

In this sample, this clonotype turned up many times. This rearrangement joins TRBV29-1 to TRBJ2-1, with D perhaps TRBD1 (6 bases). The V end was cut by 4 bases, the J end by 9 bases, with 13 bases between. Germline V lookup: CDR1 SQVTM, CDR2 ANQGSEA. The CDR3 covers 12 residues. CDR3 sequence reads: CSVVQGTFEQFF. In DNA form, the CDR3 reads TGCAGCGTTGTCCAGGGGACATTTGAGCAGTTCTTC.

This clonotype was observed at least ten times. The chain uses TRBV5-1 and TRBJ1-1; 11 bases are shared with TRBD1. The CDR3 is 16 residues long. V shed 0 bases and J 0 bases; nucleotides not matched to a gene: 1. Germline V CDR1 and CDR2: SGHRS, YFSETQ. The CDR3 protein is CASSLGTGGLNTEAFF. DNA of the CDR3: TGCGCCAGCAGCTTGGGGACAGGGGGCTTGAACACTGAAGCTTTCTTT.

This clonotype was detected ten times or more. The V and J genes are TRBV5-1 and TRBJ1-2; 7 bases are a match to TRBD1. The ends lost 1 base at V and 7 bases at J; junction bases unmatched: 7. The germline V gene has CDR1 SGHRS and CDR2 YFSETQ. The CDR3 sequence is 14 residues long. CDR3 coding DNA: TGCGCCAGCAGCTTGTCGCAGGGGGTAGCTGGCTACACCTTC. This sequence encodes CASSLSQGVAGYTF.

The chain couples TRBV2 to TRBJ2-1; no definite D call. V was clipped by 3 bases and J by 4 bases, with 10 bases between them. Germline CDR1 and CDR2: SNHLY and FYNNEI. The CDR3 runs 14 residues. This chain's CDR3 is CASSDDPPYNEQFF. DNA of the CDR3: TGTGCCAGCAGTGATGATCCACCATACAATGAGCAGTTCTTC.

Ten or more counts support this clonotype. The chain combines TRBV20-1 with TRBJ2-2; D gene unclear. This CDR3 region has 14 residues. Germline CDR1 and CDR2: DFQATT and SNEGSKA (reference sequence). V lost 1 base to trimming and J lost 0 bases, with 6 bases between them. In nucleotides, the CDR3 is TGCAGTGCTAGAGCCCAGGCGAACACCGGGGAGCTGTTTTTT. Amino acid sequence: CSARAQANTGELFF.

For this clonotype: Just one base apart from a much larger clone, this may be a read error. The genes are TRBV12-3 or TRBV12-4 and TRBJ2-5; 7 bases match TRBD2. CDR3 length: 15 amino acids. The chain's CDR3 is CASSTTGGNQETQHF. In DNA, the CDR3 is TGTGCCAGCAGCACGACGGGAGGAAACCAAGAGACCCAGCACTTC.

This clonotype was seen a handful of times. The chain is built from TRBV24-1 and TRBJ1-5; 7 bases fit TRBD1. Germline CDR1 KGHDR, CDR2 SFDVKD. The junction had 4 bases not matched to a gene; V was cut back by 9 bases and J by 3 bases. The CDR3 runs 13 residues. The CDR3 nucleotides read TGTGCCACCCAGGGACAGCACAATCAGCCCCAGCATTTT. Encoded protein: CATQGQHNQPQHF.

J is TRBJ2-5 and V is TRBV4-1; 7 nucleotides align to TRBD2. There are 17 residues in the CDR3. Germline assignment: CDR1 MGHRA and CDR2 YSYEKL. Trimming at V came to 0 bases and at J to 0 bases, leaving 7 bases not matched to a gene. This chain's CDR3 is CASSQDENSGYQETQYF. The CDR3 bases are TGCGCCAGCAGCCAAGATGAGAATAGCGGGTACCAAGAGACCCAGTACTTC.

This clonotype was recorded many times. This chain links TRBV12-3 or TRBV12-4 with TRBJ1-6, with D uncertain. The CDR3 has 10 residues. V was cut by 5 bases and J by 14 bases, with 7 bases left in between. CDR3 region: CASSPLSLHF. CDR3 in DNA: TGTGCCAGCAGTCCCCTTTCCCTCCACTTT.

This rearrangement joins TRBV5-1 to TRBJ1-2; 10 positions match TRBD1. Unmatched junction bases numbered 12, after V lost 7 bases and J lost 6 bases. Germline CDR1 is SGHRS and CDR2 is YFSETQ. The CDR3 loop spans 15 amino acids. CDR3 protein: CASGRDLGTGDGYTF. The CDR3 nucleotides are TGCGCCAGCGGCCGCGACCTAGGGACAGGGGATGGCTACACCTTC.

CDR3 residues: CASSESGLAGGSYNEQFF. The CDR3 DNA sequence: TGTGCCAGCAGTGAGTCGGGACTAGCGGGAGGGTCCTACAATGAGCAGTTCTTC. V is TRBV6-1 and J is TRBJ2-1, with 16 bases fitting TRBD2. There are 18 residues in the CDR3. Trimming at V came to 3 bases and at J to 1 base, leaving 3 bases not matched to a gene. The V gene's germline CDR1 is MNHNS and CDR2 SASEGT.

The CDR3 DNA reads as TGCAGCGTACGAACCGGGGTGAGCTCCTACGAGCAGTACTTC. This encodes CSVRTGVSSYEQYF. V usage is TRBV29-1 and J usage is TRBJ2-7; tentatively, D is TRBD2 (5 bases). Trimming cost V 6 bases and J 0 bases, with 15 bases left between them. CDR3 size: 14 residues. Germline CDR1 and CDR2: SQVTM and ANQGSEA.

This clonotype was recorded a few times. The rearrangement uses TRBV6-1 and TRBJ2-1; D not certain. The CDR3 is made up of 14 amino acids. Germline-derived CDR1 and CDR2 are MNHNS and SASEGT. CDR3 sequence (DNA): TGTGCGGTACCAGGTAACGAAGCGCACAATGAGCAGTTCTTC. Residues: CAVPGNEAHNEQFF.

The V and J genes are TRBV11-1 and TRBJ1-5; D is perhaps TRBD1 (5 bases). The V and J ends lost 2 bases and 4 bases respectively, with 15 bases between them. The CDR3 loop spans 16 amino acids. Per germline, CDR1 SGHAT and CDR2 FQDESV (reference sequence). CDR3 nucleotide sequence: TGTGCCAGCAGCTTAAGCGGGAGGGCAGGGAATCAGCCCCAGCATTTT. This encodes CASSLSGRAGNQPQHF.

This clonotype was detected ten times or more. The chain uses TRBV12-3 or TRBV12-4 and TRBJ2-5; tentative D call: TRBD1 (6 bases). V was trimmed by 7 bases and J by 2 bases, leaving 17 bases between them. CDR3 length equals 15 residues. The CDR3 sequence: CASTPLRTVQETQYF. In nucleotides, the CDR3 is TGTGCCAGCACTCCCCTCAGGACAGTTCAAGAGACCCAGTACTTC.

This clonotype was seen only a few times. V and J are TRBV14 and TRBJ2-7; D possibly uses TRBD1 or TRBD2 (6 bases each). Germline-derived CDR1 and CDR2 are SGHDN and FVKESK. V lost 5 bases, J lost 6 bases, and 11 bases lay in between. The CDR3 runs 12 residues. The chain's CDR3 is CASSGGPGEQYF. CDR3 bases: TGTGCCAGCAGCGGGGGGCCGGGCGAGCAGTACTTC.